Sequencing of this TCR beta chain was carried out in a study of blood T cell repertoires in COVID-19. The overall study: COVID-19 samples collected from the United States, Italy and Spain covered acute and convalescent phases. PBMCs, B-cell-depleted T cells, or T cells provided the cDNA or gDNA that made up the material.

J lost 4 bases, V lost 5 bases, and 11 bases had no gene match. CDR1 and CDR2 (germline): SGHTA, FQGTGA. The CDR3 runs to 16 residues. Original methodology: Reference gene primers were amplified, and this amplification served to estimate nucleated cell counts. The table came from immunoSEQ multiplex PCR; TCRdb's copy has only in-frame clones and leaves some out. Clone size and V and J calls were adopted from that table, with D and trimming inferred from the DNA. Of about 9,900 clones in the sample, roughly three quarters were seen once. The clonotype originates from a man in his 60s with active COVID-19. This chain uses TRBV7-3 with TRBJ2-3, with TRBD2 matching over 8 bases. The sample comprised peripheral blood. The CDR3 loop is CASSTGLAFESDTQYF. CDR3 DNA sequence: TGTGCCAGCAGCACAGGACTAGCCTTCGAGTCAGATACGCAGTATTTT. The complete variable domain, with remaining parts taken from reference TRBV7-3 and TRBJ2-3, reads GAGVSQTPSNKVTEKGKYVELRCDPISGHTALYWYRQSLGQGPEFLIYFQGTGAADDSGLPNDRFFAVRPEGSVSTLKIQRTERGDSAVYLCASSTGLAFESDTQYFGPGTRLTVL.